This TCR beta chain came from a study of blood T cells in healthy people across ages. The second PCR ran 7 to 11 cycles with a sample-barcoded 5' primer and J-beta primers. In TCRdb, the 5' RACE reads were re-called with MiXCR into one record per CDR3 protein. The sample holds about 290,000 distinct CDR3 sequences, roughly 29% seen once. A remark on this clonotype: Its matching antigen is unknown.

Isolation of PBMCs gave at least 6 million cells per sample. Findings and caveats of the study: Not knowing donor CMV status may have confounded expanded clonotype changes. The diversity estimates, figures obtained from one million T cells, were considered underestimates.

The germline gives CDR1 MNHNS, CDR2 SASEGT. The CDR3 is 13 amino acids. Sequences were obtained from blood. The receptor's source is a woman between 70 and 85 years old in good health. The chain is built from TRBV6-1 and TRBJ2-5; 7 bases are a match to TRBD2. Matching the DNA end better, TRBJ2-7 makes the J call doubtful. CDR3 coding DNA: TGTGCCAGCTCTGTCCGGCTAGCGGACGAGCAGTACTTC. This gives the protein CASSVRLADEQYF.